This T cell receptor (beta chain) derives from a study of early T cells in non-severe SARS-CoV-2 infection. The CDR3 is made up of 16 amino acids. Trimming cost V 0 bases and J 1 base; bases outside gene matches: 3. CDR1 MGHRA and CDR2 YSYEKL come from the germline V gene. From the 5' RACE reads, TCRdb called clonotypes with MiXCR, one entry per CDR3 protein. The sample lists about 110,000 distinct CDR3 sequences; 9% to 14% were seen once. This clonotype showed up just a few times. The rearrangement uses TRBV4-1 and TRBJ2-5, with 9 bases matching TRBD2. The sample taken for sequencing was whole blood. The TCR was taken from an adult who was a healthcare worker with PCR-confirmed SARS-CoV-2 infection or an uninfected control (not recorded which). Here the CDR3 DNA reads TGCGCCAGCAGCCAAGAACCAGCGGGGGGCCAAGAGACCCAGTACTTC. Its protein is CASSQEPAGGQETQYF.